The rows below give T cell receptor beta chains drawn from one sample of a study of T cells after yellow fever vaccination. Using its own MiXCR run on the 5' RACE reads, TCRdb lists one record per CDR3 protein. The data contain about 220,000 distinct CDR3 sequences, about 3% of them singletons. This specimen was CD4+ T cells sorted from PBMCs, taken 10 days after the yellow fever booster vaccination. Source of these receptors: a young man who received the YFV17D yellow fever vaccine. The CDR3 runs from the conserved cysteine through the conserved F or W. D genes are given only for firm matches. Size is omitted from some rows. Given values are once, few, many or a class for expanded clones.

J gene: TRBJ2-3; V gene: TRBV4-3; D gene: TRBD2; clone size: .; CDR3 DNA: TGCGCCAGCAGCGCGACTAGCGGGGGAGATACGCAGTATTTT; CDR3 protein: CASSATSGGDTQYF
J gene: TRBJ1-5; V gene: TRBV6-6; D gene: .; clone size: .; CDR3 DNA: TGTGCCAGCAGTTACACTGGGCAGCCCCAGCATTTT; CDR3 protein: CASSYTGQPQHF
J gene: TRBJ2-1; V gene: TRBV5-4; D gene: .; clone size: many; CDR3 DNA: TGTGCCAGCACCCGGCGGGACCTACTGAACAATGAGCAGTTCTTC; CDR3 protein: CASTRRDLLNNEQFF
J gene: TRBJ2-1; V gene: TRBV7-3; D gene: .; clone size: .; CDR3 DNA: TGTGCCAGCAGCCCCCCCCGTCCGGGTGTGGATGAGCAGTTCTTC; CDR3 protein: CASSPPRPGVDEQFF
J gene: TRBJ2-7; V gene: TRBV27; D gene: TRBD2; clone size: .; CDR3 DNA: TGTGCCAGAGGGCCCGGGGGGGCAAGAGGAGAGCAGTACTTC; CDR3 protein: CARGPGGARGEQYF
J gene: TRBJ2-5; V gene: TRBV7-9; D gene: .; clone size: many; CDR3 DNA: TGTGCCAGCAGCCTACGGGCAGAACAAGAGACCCAGTACTTC; CDR3 protein: CASSLRAEQETQYF
J gene: TRBJ2-1; V gene: TRBV5-1; D gene: TRBD2; clone size: .; CDR3 DNA: TGCGCCAGCAGCTTGGCCTCTAGCGGGGACCCCTACAATGAGCAGTTCTTC; CDR3 protein: CASSLASSGDPYNEQFF
J gene: TRBJ1-4; V gene: TRBV7-9; D gene: .; clone size: many; CDR3 DNA: TGTGCCAGCAGCTTAGAGAGGGGAGAAAAACTGTTTTTT; CDR3 protein: CASSLERGEKLFF
J gene: TRBJ2-1; V gene: TRBV5-1; D gene: TRBD2; clone size: few; CDR3 DNA: TGCGCCAGCAGCTTGGATAGCGGGGGGGCGAGCAATGAGCAGTTCTTC; CDR3 protein: CASSLDSGGASNEQFF
J gene: TRBJ2-1; V gene: TRBV24-1; D gene: .; clone size: .; CDR3 DNA: TGTGCCACCAGTGACCGAGGCTTGACCGGGCGATGGGGTGAGCAGTTCTTC; CDR3 protein: CATSDRGLTGRWGEQFF
J gene: TRBJ2-5; V gene: TRBV2; D gene: .; clone size: many; CDR3 DNA: TGTGCCAGCAGGGCGGACAGAGAGACCCAGTACTTC; CDR3 protein: CASRADRETQYF
J gene: TRBJ1-5; V gene: TRBV5-1; D gene: .; clone size: many; CDR3 DNA: TGCGCCAGCAGCCCCGGGGAGGGGGGTCAGCCCCAGCATTTT; CDR3 protein: CASSPGEGGQPQHF
J gene: TRBJ2-5; V gene: TRBV7-2; D gene: .; clone size: few; CDR3 DNA: TGTGCCAGCAGCTTAGACTGGGGGCCGGTAGAGACCCAGTACTTC; CDR3 protein: CASSLDWGPVETQYF
J gene: TRBJ2-3; V gene: TRBV6-6; D gene: .; clone size: .; CDR3 DNA: TGTGCCAGCAGTTACTCGGGGTTAACAGATACGCAGTATTTT; CDR3 protein: CASSYSGLTDTQYF
J gene: TRBJ2-7; V gene: TRBV7-2; D gene: .; clone size: few; CDR3 DNA: TGTGCCAGCAGTCGAAACCTAGCGTCCTACGAGCAGTACTTC; CDR3 protein: CASSRNLASYEQYF
J gene: TRBJ2-1; V gene: TRBV5-6; D gene: .; clone size: few; CDR3 DNA: TGTGCCAGCAGCTTCGGCTTGAGCTCCTACAATGAGCAGTTCTTC; CDR3 protein: CASSFGLSSYNEQFF
J gene: TRBJ1-5; V gene: TRBV4-3; D gene: .; clone size: many; CDR3 DNA: TGCGCCAGCAGCCAAGATCTTAGCAATCAGCCCCAGCATTTT; CDR3 protein: CASSQDLSNQPQHF
J gene: TRBJ1-3; V gene: TRBV10-3; D gene: TRBD1; clone size: .; CDR3 DNA: TGTGCCATCAGTAGCGGGACAGAGAAAAACACCATATATTTT; CDR3 protein: CAISSGTEKNTIYF
J gene: TRBJ2-5; V gene: TRBV7-2; D gene: TRBD1; clone size: many; CDR3 DNA: TGTGCCAGCAGCCGGGACAGGGGGCGTAAAGAGACCCAGTACTTC; CDR3 protein: CASSRDRGRKETQYF
J gene: TRBJ2-3; V gene: TRBV7-3; D gene: TRBD2; clone size: many; CDR3 DNA: TGTGCCAGCAGCTTACGACTAGCGGGGGGCACAGATACGCAGTATTTT; CDR3 protein: CASSLRLAGGTDTQYF